This T cell receptor (beta chain) came from a study of beta chain features in type 1 diabetes. About the research overall: Cell yields, age and gender were similar between patients and healthy donors.

The study reverse transcribed the entire isolated RNA, so it sequenced expressed TCRB transcripts. Only in-frame clones appear in the TCRdb table, and some are missing; sequencing was by immunoSEQ multiplex PCR. The sample consists of 400,000 or so clones, around an eighth of them appearing once. Purity (above 95%) was reached by all sorted populations. The CDR3 contains 13 residues. Germline-derived CDR1 and CDR2 are MGHRA and YSYEKL. Trimming took 2 bases from V and 1 from J, leaving 5 bases between them. As regards this clone: The antigen remains unidentified.

General study results and limits: cDNA-based sequencing might over-represent cells highly expressing TCR. Type 1 diabetes patients had moderately but significantly shorter TCRB CDR3s in all four CD4+ subsets. Fewer insertions but more deletions were seen at VDJ junctions in type 1 diabetes patients.

This chain connects TRBV4-1 to TRBJ2-5; D ambiguous. The sequence was collected from a woman younger than 35 with type 1 diabetes. Specimen: naive CD4+ T cells from blood. CDR3 nucleotide sequence: TGCGCCAGCAGCCAATGGAGCCAAGAGACCCAGTACTTC. Translation: CASSQWSQETQYF.